This record concerns one T cell receptor beta chain sequence. The sample comes from a study of cytomegalovirus exposure and HLA in healthy donors. Some clones are missing from TCRdb's copy, which holds only in-frame ones; the method was immunoSEQ multiplex PCR. The sample holds 55,000 to 75,000 clones, approximately 95% seen once. The CDR3 contains 14 residues. The junction had 7 bases not matched to a gene; V was cut back by 8 bases and J by 5 bases. Germline V lookup: CDR1 MDHEN, CDR2 SYDVKM. Sequenced material: PBMCs. The chain combines TRBV28 with TRBJ2-2, with 8 bases matching TRBD2. The receptor was isolated from a woman between 18 and 29 years old in good health and CMV-seronegative. The CDR3, as DNA: TGTGCCAGCCTAAGCGGGAGTCCGACCGGGGAGCTGTTTTTT. This gives the protein CASLSGSPTGELFF.